These 29 T cell receptor beta chains share one sample of origin, sequenced in a study of radiotherapy plus CTLA-4 blockade in lung cancer. Measured with immunoSEQ multiplex PCR; TCRdb has only the in-frame clones, and not every one. The sample has 20,000 to 25,000 clones; approximately 73% are singletons. The sequenced sample was peripheral blood, obtained from a patient treated with radiotherapy plus ipilimumab. These receptors originate from a human donor with non-small cell lung cancer who had stable disease on radiotherapy plus ipilimumab.

This sequence joins TRBV5-4 and TRBJ2-2, with D unresolved. Germline V CDR1 and CDR2: SGHNT, YYREEE (reference sequence). V lost 4 bases, J lost 6 bases, and 13 bases lay in between. CDR3 length equals 14 residues. CDR3 sequence: CASSRNGVSGELFF. In nucleotides, the CDR3 is TGTGCCAGCAGCCGGAATGGGGTCTCCGGGGAGCTGTTTTTT.

The chain is built from TRBV5-1 and TRBJ2-5; D might be TRBD1 (6 bases). Deletions cut 4 bases from V and 4 bases from J, with 17 bases between. The CDR3 is 15 amino acids. The germline V gene encodes CDR1 SGHRS and CDR2 YFSETQ. The CDR3 DNA is TGCGCCAGCAGCAAGGGACAACGGTCGTTAGAGACCCAGTACTTC. This sequence encodes CASSKGQRSLETQYF.

The V and J genes are TRBV7-2 and TRBJ1-1; D call uncertain. This CDR3 has 13 amino acids. The germline gives CDR1 SGHTA, CDR2 FQGNSA. V was clipped by 1 base and J by 1 base, with 4 bases between them. The CDR3 nucleotides are TGTGCCAGCAGCTTAGTCAAGAACACTGAAGCTTTCTTT. Translated: CASSLVKNTEAFF.

This clone was seen more than once but under ten times. The V gene is TRBV4-3, the J gene TRBJ2-7, with D possibly matching TRBD2 (6 bases). The CDR3 consists of 17 residues. Per germline, CDR1 LGHNA and CDR2 YSLEER. V lost 0 bases and J lost 4, with 19 bases in between. The CDR3 is CASSQEPWRAGGYEQYF. Here the CDR3 DNA reads TGCGCCAGCAGCCAAGAGCCTTGGCGGGCCGGAGGGTACGAGCAGTACTTC.

This clone was detected only once. The chain has TRBV27 and TRBJ2-2, with unresolved D. Looked up from germline, CDR1 is MNHEY and CDR2 is SMNVEV (reference sequence). The CDR3 spans 12 residues. With 3 bases removed from V and 5 bases from J, the gap between germline ends came to 4 bases. CDR3 coding DNA: TGTGCCAGCAGTTTTCTAACCGGGGAGCTGTTTTTT. Residues: CASSFLTGELFF.

CDR3 residues: CASSRHENTEAFF. CDR3 DNA sequence: TGTGCCAGCTCCCGACACGAGAACACTGAAGCTTTCTTT. The chain joins TRBV25-1 to TRBJ1-1; D not certain. The germline V gene encodes CDR1 MGHDK and CDR2 SYGVNS. The CDR3 length is 13 residues. Trimming took off 8 bases at V and 1 base at J, with 11 bases between the two ends.

This sequence joins TRBV30 and TRBJ2-3; possibly TRBD1 or TRBD2 for D (5 bases each). Trimming removed 1 base at V and 0 bases at J, with 11 bases between. CDR3 size: 15 residues. The germline CDR1 and CDR2 sequences are GTSNPN and SVGIG (reference sequence). CDR3 residues: CAWSAQGASTDTQYF. In DNA form, the CDR3 reads TGTGCCTGGAGTGCCCAGGGAGCTAGCACAGATACGCAGTATTTT.

The chain is built from TRBV19 and TRBJ1-1, with D hard to call. Trimming shortened V by 5 bases and J by 4 bases, and 17 bases separated the two germline ends. Germline-derived CDR1 and CDR2 are LNHDA and SQIVND (reference sequence). CDR3 length: 15 amino acids. This chain's CDR3 is CASSEPRIRSTEAFF. The CDR3 DNA reads TGTGCCAGTAGTGAACCACGGATAAGAAGCACTGAAGCTTTCTTT.

In its sample, this clone was seen a few times. This sequence joins TRBV6-5 and TRBJ2-1; D is possibly TRBD2 (6 bases). The CDR3 sequence is 13 residues long. Germline CDR1 and CDR2: MNHEY and SVGAGI. Trimming shortened V by 8 bases and J by 6 bases, and 14 bases separated the two germline ends. CDR3 coding DNA: TGTGCCAGCCGGAGGGGAAGTGTCAATGAGCAGTTCTTC. Translated: CASRRGSVNEQFF.

The chain recombines TRBV5-6 with TRBJ2-7; 13 bases line up with TRBD2. Germline V gives CDR1 SGHDT, CDR2 YYEEEE. This CDR3 contains 14 residues. Germline trimming cut 4 bases from V and 6 bases from J; bases unmatched to any gene: 4. CDR3 coding DNA: TGTGCCAGCAGCCCACTAGCGGGAGGGCCCGAGCAGTACTTC. Protein sequence: CASSPLAGGPEQYF.

The CDR3 spells CASSWGLADNNEQFF. The CDR3 DNA reads TGTGCCAGCAGTTGGGGACTAGCGGACAACAATGAGCAGTTCTTC. J is TRBJ2-1 and V is TRBV27; 11 bases agree with TRBD2. The CDR3 spans 15 residues. CDR1 and CDR2 (germline): MNHEY, SMNVEV (reference sequence). Trimming removed 4 bases from V and 5 bases from J; junction bases left unmatched: 4.

The rearrangement links TRBV2 to TRBJ1-1; 7 bases align to TRBD1. CDR1 is SNHLY and CDR2 is FYNNEI in the germline V gene. This CDR3 is built from 16 residues. V was clipped by 7 bases and J by 0 bases; unmatched bases: 11. The CDR3 loop reads CASTDLSGTVNTEAFF. Here the CDR3 DNA reads TGTGCCAGCACAGACCTAAGCGGGACAGTGAACACTGAAGCTTTCTTT.

The chain couples TRBV5-1 to TRBJ1-4; TRBD1 agrees at 9 bases. Trimming cost V 4 bases and J 7 bases; bases outside gene matches: 11. This CDR3 region has 16 residues. Germline V gene sequence: CDR1 SGHRS, CDR2 YFSETQ. The CDR3 DNA reads TGCGCCAGCAGCACCGACCTGGGACAGGGCGGTGAAAAACTGTTTTTT. It codes for CASSTDLGQGGEKLFF.

The sample holds a few counts of this clone. The J gene is TRBJ1-5, the V gene TRBV19; 9 bases map to TRBD1. The germline gives CDR1 LNHDA, CDR2 SQIVND (reference sequence). The V and J ends lost 3 bases and 7 bases, in that order; junction bases with no gene match: 7. The CDR3 extends over 15 amino acids. CDR3 in DNA: TGTGCCAGTAGTATCCCGGGACAGGGAACGCAGCCCCAGCATTTT. Amino acid sequence: CASSIPGQGTQPQHF.

The chain uses TRBV7-2 and TRBJ2-5; D is unresolved. V dropped 3 bases and J dropped 4 bases, with 12 bases sitting between them. The CDR3 covers 14 residues. Germline assignment: CDR1 SGHTA and CDR2 FQGNSA. In nucleotides, the CDR3 is TGTGCCAGCAGCTTGAACACTGCCCGAGAGACCCAGTACTTC. The encoded protein is CASSLNTARETQYF. The full variable domain, rest sourced from reference TRBV7-2 and TRBJ2-5, is GAGVSQSPSNKVTEKGKDVELRCDPISGHTALYWYRQSLGQGLEFLIYFQGNSAPDKSGLPSDRFSAERTGGSVSTLTIQRTQQEDSAVYLCASSLNTARETQYFGPGTRLLVL.

V is TRBV6-5 and J is TRBJ2-3; D gene unclear. In germline, CDR1 is MNHEY, CDR2 SVGAGI. Deletions cut 6 bases from V and 5 bases from J, with 9 bases between. CDR3 length: 12 residues. This CDR3 reads CASSPIRDTQYF. The DNA of the CDR3 is TGTGCCAGCAGCCCAATACGAGATACGCAGTATTTT.

This clone was counted only a few times. The rearrangement uses TRBV2 and TRBJ1-1; TRBD1 aligns across 10 bases. V trimming: 4 bases; J trimming: 5 bases; junction bases outside the gene matches: 1. Germline V gene sequence: CDR1 SNHLY, CDR2 FYNNEI. The CDR3 is 13 residues long. The CDR3 loop is CASSGQGATEAFF. CDR3 bases: TGTGCCAGCAGTGGACAGGGGGCGACTGAAGCTTTCTTT.

The chain is built from TRBV7-8 and TRBJ1-4; no clear D gene. The V end lost 5 bases, the J end lost 0 bases, and 16 bases lay between the germline ends. The CDR3 contains 17 residues. Germline-derived CDR1 and CDR2 are SGHVS and FQNEAQ. CDR3 residues: CASSLLGVRATNEKLFF. CDR3 coding DNA: TGTGCCAGCAGCCTCCTTGGGGTGAGGGCAACTAATGAAAAACTGTTTTTT.

V gene TRBV28 combines with J gene TRBJ1-5, with no clear D. CDR3 length: 13 residues. The V gene's germline CDR1 is MDHEN and CDR2 SYDVKM. Trimming took off 3 bases at V and 6 bases at J, with 9 bases between the two ends. For the CDR3, the DNA is TGTGCCAGCAGTTTTGGCGGACCTCAGCCCCAGCATTTT. This encodes CASSFGGPQPQHF.

The rearrangement joins TRBV5-6 to TRBJ2-5, with D perhaps matching TRBD2 (6 bases). CDR1 and CDR2 (germline): SGHDT, YYEEEE. The CDR3 is 15 residues long. The V gene lost 1 base and the J gene lost 3 bases, with 13 bases spanning the gap. CDR3 sequence (DNA): TGTGCCAGCAGCTTGCCAGGGATAGCGGAAGAGACCCAGTACTTC. This codes for CASSLPGIAEETQYF.

CDR3 loop: CASSLGGTRNTEAFF. The DNA for the CDR3 is TGTGCCAGCAGCCTGGGGGGCACGAGGAACACTGAAGCTTTCTTT. V gene TRBV14 combines with J gene TRBJ1-1, with a possible D match to TRBD1 (6 bases). In germline, CDR1 is SGHDN, CDR2 FVKESK. This CDR3 spans 15 amino acids. V shed 4 bases and J shed 1 base, with 13 bases lying between them.

The V and J genes are TRBV21-1 and TRBJ1-6. TRBV21-1 is assigned pseudogene status. The CDR3 has 18 amino acids. The CDR3 bases are TGTGCCAGCAGCAAAGTAGAGAGGGGGGCGCTTCGGGATTCACCCCTCCACTTT. Translation gives CASSKVERGALRDSPLHF.

In this sample, this clone turned up a few times. V gene TRBV9 combines with J gene TRBJ2-2, with D unclear. Trimming removed 0 bases from V and 5 bases from J, with 5 bases in between. The CDR3 spans 13 residues. The germline V gene encodes CDR1 SGDLS and CDR2 YYNGEE. This chain's CDR3 is CASSVGGTGELFF. The CDR3 coding sequence is TGTGCCAGCAGCGTAGGTGGGACCGGGGAGCTGTTTTTT.

The chain uses TRBV19 and TRBJ2-1; tentatively, D is TRBD2 (6 bases). Trimming removed 3 bases from V and 5 bases from J, with 17 bases in between. CDR3 length: 16 residues. Germline V gene sequence: CDR1 LNHDA, CDR2 SQIVND (reference sequence). DNA of the CDR3: TGTGCCAGTAGTATTGGGGGGACTGCCCGCGACAATGAGCAGTTCTTC. It is translated as CASSIGGTARDNEQFF.

The chain joins TRBV11-3 to TRBJ2-7; a weak D match, TRBD2 (5 bases). Germline loops: CDR1 SGHNT, CDR2 YENEEA. Deletions cut 5 bases from V and 6 bases from J, with 14 bases between. This CDR3 is 13 amino acids long. CDR3 DNA: TGTGCCAGCAGCCTATTTATTCGGGGCGAGCAGTACTTC. Amino acids: CASSLFIRGEQYF.

This clone was detected a few times. This chain links TRBV6-6 with TRBJ2-5; D remains ambiguous. The V end was cut by 6 bases, the J end by 3 bases, with 11 bases between. CDR3 length: 13 residues. The V gene's germline CDR1 is MNHNY and CDR2 SVGAGI (reference sequence). CDR3 sequence reads: CASRAVGKETQYF. CDR3 nucleotides: TGTGCCAGCAGGGCAGTAGGGAAAGAGACCCAGTACTTC.

This clone showed up just a few times. V is TRBV5-1 and J is TRBJ2-3; 14 bases line up with TRBD2. The CDR3 totals 19 residues. V lost 1 base to trimming and J lost 0 bases; unmatched junction nucleotides: 7. Germline V lookup: CDR1 SGHRS, CDR2 YFSETQ. The CDR3 sequence: CASSLRGLAGALSTDTQYF. CDR3 bases: TGCGCCAGCAGCTTGCGGGGACTAGCGGGAGCCCTTAGCACAGATACGCAGTATTTT.

The gene calls are TRBV19 and TRBJ2-3; D possibly corresponds to TRBD2 (6 bases). V was cut by 6 bases and J by 2 bases, with 15 bases left in between. CDR3 length: 15 residues. From germline, CDR1 is LNHDA and CDR2 SQIVND (reference sequence). The CDR3 region has the DNA TGTGCCAGTAGGCCAACGGGACTCTTCACAGATACGCAGTATTTT. It codes for CASRPTGLFTDTQYF.

The count of this clone is one. The J gene is TRBJ2-4, the V gene TRBV2; TRBD2 matches at 7 bases. The V gene end was trimmed by 4 bases and the J gene end by 2 bases; junction bases not matched to a gene: 2. CDR3 length: 14 amino acids. Germline CDR1 and CDR2: SNHLY and FYNNEI. The CDR3 loop is CASSGGGSKNIQYF. CDR3 DNA sequence: TGTGCCAGCAGTGGGGGGGGATCCAAAAACATTCAGTACTTC.